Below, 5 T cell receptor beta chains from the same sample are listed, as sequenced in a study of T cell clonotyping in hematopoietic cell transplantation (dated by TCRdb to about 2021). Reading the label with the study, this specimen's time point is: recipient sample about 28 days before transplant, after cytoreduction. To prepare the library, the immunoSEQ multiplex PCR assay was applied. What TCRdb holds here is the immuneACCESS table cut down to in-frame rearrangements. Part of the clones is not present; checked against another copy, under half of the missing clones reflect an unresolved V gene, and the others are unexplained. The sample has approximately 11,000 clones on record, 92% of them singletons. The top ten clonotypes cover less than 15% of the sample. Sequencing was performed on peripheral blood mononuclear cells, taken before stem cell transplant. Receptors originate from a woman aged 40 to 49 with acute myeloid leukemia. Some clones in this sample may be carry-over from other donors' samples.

The CDR3 DNA is TGTGCCAGCAGCTTGCAGGGACTCTCTGGAAACACCATATATTTT. Its translation: CASSLQGLSGNTIYF. The chain is built from TRBV5-8 and TRBJ1-3; tentatively, D is TRBD1 (5 bases). The V and J ends lost 1 base and 0 bases respectively, with 8 bases between them. The CDR3 loop spans 15 amino acids. Germline V gives CDR1 SGHTS, CDR2 YDEGEE.

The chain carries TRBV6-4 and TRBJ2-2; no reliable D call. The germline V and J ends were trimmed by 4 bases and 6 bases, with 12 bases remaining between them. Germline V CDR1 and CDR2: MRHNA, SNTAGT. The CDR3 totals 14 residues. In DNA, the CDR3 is TGTGCCAGCAGTGTTCAGGCTGCCCCCGGGGAGCTGTTTTTT. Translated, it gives CASSVQAAPGELFF.

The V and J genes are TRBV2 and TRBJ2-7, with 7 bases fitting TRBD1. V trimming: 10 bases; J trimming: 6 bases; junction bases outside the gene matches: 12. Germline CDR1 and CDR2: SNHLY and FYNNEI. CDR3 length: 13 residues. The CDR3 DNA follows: TGTGCCACAAACACCGGGACAGTTGCCGAGCAGTACTTC. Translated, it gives CATNTGTVAEQYF.

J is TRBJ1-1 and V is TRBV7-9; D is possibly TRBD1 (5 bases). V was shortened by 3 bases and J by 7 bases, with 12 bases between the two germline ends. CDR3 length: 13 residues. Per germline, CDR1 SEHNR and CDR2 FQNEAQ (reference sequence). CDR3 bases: TGTGCCAGCAGCTTCGCGGGGGACGGTGAAGCTTTCTTT. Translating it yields CASSFAGDGEAFF.

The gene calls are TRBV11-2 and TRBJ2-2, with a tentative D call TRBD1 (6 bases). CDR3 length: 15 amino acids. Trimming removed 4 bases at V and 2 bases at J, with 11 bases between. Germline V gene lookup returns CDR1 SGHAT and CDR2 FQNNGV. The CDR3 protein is CASSYADRNTGELFF. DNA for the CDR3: TGTGCCAGCAGCTACGCGGACAGAAACACCGGGGAGCTGTTTTTT.